The 27 T cell receptor beta chains below come from one sample, sequenced in a study of T-cell memory formation after mild COVID-19. MiXCR, run by TCRdb on the 5' RACE reads, gives a single entry per CDR3 protein. The top ten hold 20% to 25% of the sample, which has hundreds of thousands of distinct CDR3 sequences, 18% seen once. Sequenced input: PBMCs or a T cell subset sorted from them (not recorded which). The receptors come from a young man who had mild COVID-19 (a few samples of this study predate the infection). Cell type and time point are not known.

This clonotype was detected a few times. The V and J genes are TRBV28 and TRBJ2-3, with 9 bases fitting TRBD2. CDR3 length: 16 residues. The germline CDR1 and CDR2 sequences are MDHEN and SYDVKM. The J segment lost 2 bases and the V segment lost 6 bases, leaving 9 bases of the junction unmatched. The CDR3 spells CASRYSGGSVTDTQYF. CDR3 bases: TGTGCCAGCAGATACAGCGGGGGGTCGGTCACAGATACGCAGTATTTT. The full variable domain, completed using reference TRBV28 and TRBJ2-3, is DVKVTQSSRYLVKRTGEKVFLECVQDMDHENMFWYRQDPGLGLRLIYFSYDVKMKEKGDIPEGYSVSREKKERFSLILESASTNQTSMYLCASRYSGGSVTDTQYFGPGTRLTVL.

In its sample, this clonotype was seen a few times. V usage is TRBV12-3 or TRBV12-4 and J usage is TRBJ1-2; D may be TRBD1 (5 bases). V was clipped by 6 bases and J by 8 bases, with 19 bases between them. There are 14 residues in the CDR3. The CDR3 nucleotides are TGTGCCAGCAGACTCACCGGGCGGGGGATCGGCTACACCTTC. It translates to CASRLTGRGIGYTF.

This clonotype has only a few counts. The genes are TRBV24-1 and TRBJ1-5, with D perhaps TRBD1 (5 bases). The V and J ends lost 3 bases and 4 bases respectively, with 9 bases between them. Germline V CDR1 and CDR2: KGHDR, SFDVKD. The CDR3 sequence is 14 residues long. Here the CDR3 reads CATSDPAGNQPQHF. DNA for the CDR3: TGTGCCACCAGTGATCCGGCAGGGAATCAGCCCCAGCATTTT.

The rearrangement links TRBV6-5 to TRBJ1-2; D not resolved. Germline CDR1 MNHEY, CDR2 SVGAGI. The CDR3 has 12 amino acids. V was cut by 6 bases and J by 5 bases, with 10 bases left in between. The CDR3 reads CASRREGYGYTF. In nucleotides, the CDR3 is TGTGCCAGCAGACGGGAAGGGTATGGCTACACCTTC.

In its sample, this clonotype was seen a few times. This chain joins TRBV3-1 and TRBJ2-3; possibly TRBD1 or TRBD2 for D (6 bases each). With 0 bases removed from V and 4 bases from J, the gap between germline ends came to 14 bases. The CDR3 is 16 residues long. In germline, CDR1 is LGHDT, CDR2 YNNKEL (reference sequence). The CDR3 bases are TGTGCCAGCAGCCAAGAGACGGGGGCCTACTCAGATACGCAGTATTTT. As protein: CASSQETGAYSDTQYF.

This rearrangement joins TRBV12-3 or TRBV12-4 to TRBJ2-1, with D possibly being TRBD1 or TRBD2 (7 bases each). V lost 6 bases, J lost 8 bases, and 11 bases lay in between. The CDR3 sequence is 12 residues long. The CDR3 bases are TGTGCCAGCAGGGCAGGGGGGGATGAGCAGTTCTTC. This codes for CASRAGGDEQFF.

This rearrangement joins TRBV3-1 to TRBJ1-1; D gene unclear. V gave up 4 bases and J gave up 5 bases, with 11 bases separating them. CDR1 is LGHDT, CDR2 YNNKEL, per germline (reference sequence). The CDR3 contains 13 residues. This CDR3 is CASSPFPSTEAFF. The CDR3 region has the DNA TGTGCCAGCAGCCCTTTCCCCTCGACTGAAGCTTTCTTT.

This chain's CDR3 is CASSPTSEVNTEAFF. The CDR3 coding sequence is TGTGCCAGCAGCCCAACCTCGGAGGTCAACACTGAAGCTTTCTTT. V usage is TRBV7-6 and J usage is TRBJ1-1; no reliable D call. There are 15 residues in the CDR3. V was pared by 5 bases and J by 2 bases, with 15 bases between. Germline V lookup: CDR1 SGHVS, CDR2 FNYEAQ.

V usage is TRBV2 and J usage is TRBJ2-1, with unresolved D. Trimming took off 3 bases at V and 8 bases at J, with 17 bases between the two ends. Per germline, CDR1 SNHLY and CDR2 FYNNEI. The CDR3 extends over 15 amino acids. The CDR3 DNA follows: TGTGCCAGCAGTGATGAATCGGGTCTACACGATGAGCAGTTCTTC. It encodes CASSDESGLHDEQFF. Full variable domain (rest looked up from reference TRBV2 and TRBJ2-1): EPEVTQTPSHQVTQMGQEVILRCVPISNHLYFYWYRQILGQKVEFLVSFYNNEISEKSEIFDDQFSVERPDGSNFTLKIRSTKLEDSAMYFCASSDESGLHDEQFFGPGTRLTVL.

This chain links TRBV10-1 with TRBJ2-2; D is undetermined. Between the trimmed V and J ends, which lost 0 bases and 6 bases, there was a span of 5 bases. Germline V gene lookup returns CDR1 WNHNN and CDR2 SYGVQD (reference sequence). The CDR3 covers 13 residues. CDR3 coding DNA: TGCGCCAGCAGTGAGTCGCTTGCCGGGGAGCTGTTTTTT. Translating gives CASSESLAGELFF.

The chain is built from TRBV7-2 and TRBJ2-1; 10 bases agree with TRBD1. CDR1 SGHTA and CDR2 FQGNSA come from the germline V gene. The CDR3 sequence is 15 residues long. The ends lost 4 bases at V and 4 bases at J; junction bases unmatched: 4. The CDR3 spells CASSSEGQGYNEQFF. CDR3 nucleotide sequence: TGTGCCAGCAGCTCCGAGGGACAGGGGTACAATGAGCAGTTCTTC.

This clonotype has a count of ten or more. This chain connects TRBV5-1 to TRBJ2-7; 8 bases fit TRBD1. Trimming at V came to 7 bases and at J to 2 bases, leaving 5 bases not matched to a gene. This CDR3 has 13 residues. Looked up from germline, CDR1 is SGHRS and CDR2 is YFSETQ. The CDR3 DNA follows: TGCGCCAGCGGCCGACAGGGGACCTACGAGCAGTACTTC. It encodes CASGRQGTYEQYF.

This clonotype has a handful of counts. The rearrangement uses TRBV5-1 and TRBJ1-1; D call uncertain. The CDR3 loop spans 14 amino acids. The V end lost 4 bases, the J end lost 5 bases, and 15 bases lay between the germline ends. Germline V gene lookup returns CDR1 SGHRS and CDR2 YFSETQ. The DNA of the CDR3 is TGCGCCAGCAGCGCCCTTCCGACTGGGACTGAAGCTTTCTTT. As protein: CASSALPTGTEAFF.

A few counts support this clonotype. The genes are TRBV12-3 or TRBV12-4 and TRBJ1-2; D is possibly TRBD1 (6 bases). The CDR3 is 15 residues long. With 5 bases removed from V and 6 bases from J, the gap between germline ends came to 19 bases. CDR3: CASSPGQWGMNGYTF. The CDR3 DNA reads TGTGCCAGCAGTCCCGGACAGTGGGGTATGAATGGCTACACCTTC.

V usage is TRBV6-2 or TRBV6-3 and J usage is TRBJ2-3; TRBD1 aligns across 7 bases. The germline gives CDR1 MNHEY, CDR2 SVGEGT. V lost 7 bases to trimming and J lost 2 bases; unmatched junction nucleotides: 9. The CDR3 loop spans 15 amino acids. The CDR3 reads CASTWTGFTTDTQYF. The CDR3 nucleotides are TGTGCCAGCACCTGGACAGGATTTACCACAGATACGCAGTATTTT.

The gene calls are TRBV11-2 and TRBJ2-6; D tentatively reads TRBD1 or TRBD2 (5 bases each). The CDR3 sequence is 19 residues long. Trimming left V 5 bases short and J 4 bases short, with 24 bases between. CDR1 and CDR2 from the germline V gene are SGHAT and FQNNGV. The DNA for the CDR3 is TGTGCCAGCAGCCTTCTACCGCTCCTTCCTGGGGACGGGGCCAACGTCCTGACTTTC. Residues: CASSLLPLLPGDGANVLTF.

This chain links TRBV6-5 with TRBJ2-6; D call uncertain. Germline loops: CDR1 MNHEY, CDR2 SVGAGI. CDR3 length: 16 residues. The germline V and J ends were trimmed by 6 bases and 0 bases, with 12 bases remaining between them. In nucleotides, the CDR3 is TGTGCCAGCAGCCCCAGAAGGGCCTCTGGGGCCAACGTCCTGACTTTC. The encoded protein is CASSPRRASGANVLTF.

V usage is TRBV10-3 and J usage is TRBJ1-1; no clear D gene. In germline, CDR1 is ENHRY, CDR2 SYGVKD. There are 14 residues in the CDR3. Trimming left V 6 bases short and J 0 bases short, with 11 bases between. This CDR3 is CAIREISMNTEAFF. The CDR3 DNA reads as TGTGCCATCAGAGAGATATCCATGAACACTGAAGCTTTCTTT.

This clonotype was seen a few times. V gene TRBV6-6 combines with J gene TRBJ2-1; TRBD1 aligns across 7 bases. Germline V CDR1 and CDR2: MNHNY, SVGAGI (reference sequence). J was trimmed by 5 bases and V by 6 bases; bases with no gene match: 13. This CDR3 contains 16 residues. DNA of the CDR3: TGTGCCAGCAGCCAACACAGGGGCGTTTACAACAATGAGCAGTTCTTC. Its protein product is CASSQHRGVYNNEQFF.

This clonotype was picked up a small number of times. The V and J genes are TRBV6-6 and TRBJ1-5; the D gene is possibly TRBD1 (5 bases). Germline CDR1 and CDR2: MNHNY and SVGAGI (reference sequence). The CDR3 contains 12 residues. Trimming removed 8 bases at V and 7 bases at J, with 12 bases between. CDR3 DNA: TGTGCCAGCGGGGGGGTTACCCAGCCCCAGCATTTT. Translation gives CASGGVTQPQHF.

The rearrangement uses TRBV5-1 and TRBJ2-2; tentative D call: TRBD2 (6 bases). V gave up 0 bases and J gave up 3 bases, with 9 bases separating them. CDR3 size: 15 residues. Germline CDR1 SGHRS, CDR2 YFSETQ. In nucleotides, the CDR3 is TGCGCCAGCAGCTTGGTGGGGACTGACACCGGGGAGCTGTTTTTT. Amino acids: CASSLVGTDTGELFF.

This clonotype was counted only a few times. The chain couples TRBV6-2 or TRBV6-3 to TRBJ1-1; D uncertain. This CDR3 is 13 amino acids long. The germline V gene encodes CDR1 MNHEY and CDR2 SVGEGT. V shed 0 bases and J shed 5 bases, with 7 bases lying between them. CDR3 sequence reads: CASSYSTRTEAFF. CDR3 in DNA: TGTGCCAGCAGTTACTCGACCAGGACTGAAGCTTTCTTT.

At least ten counts were recorded for this clonotype. J is TRBJ2-1 and V is TRBV3-1, with TRBD2 matching over 11 bases. CDR1 and CDR2 from the germline V gene are LGHDT and YNNKEL (reference sequence). The CDR3 has 13 amino acids. Trimming cost V 8 bases and J 6 bases; bases outside gene matches: 3. CDR3 amino acids: CASSLAGANEQFF. The CDR3 DNA reads TGTGCCAGCTCACTAGCGGGGGCCAATGAGCAGTTCTTC.

V usage is TRBV5-1 and J usage is TRBJ2-3, with 13 nucleotides matching TRBD2. Per germline, CDR1 SGHRS and CDR2 YFSETQ. V shed 4 bases, J shed 2 bases, and the junction held 4 bases outside the gene matches. This CDR3 spans 16 amino acids. DNA for the CDR3: TGCGCCAGCAGCAATGGACTAGCGGGGGTCACAGATACGCAGTATTTT. This gives the protein CASSNGLAGVTDTQYF.

The rearrangement uses TRBV27 and TRBJ2-3; 10 nucleotides align to TRBD2. CDR1 MNHEY and CDR2 SMNVEV come from the germline V gene (reference sequence). J was trimmed by 2 bases and V by 5 bases; bases with no gene match: 7. The CDR3 has 16 residues. For the CDR3, the DNA is TGTGCCAGCAGTCTCCTAGCGGGGGATTACACAGATACGCAGTATTTT. The encoded protein is CASSLLAGDYTDTQYF.

The chain uses TRBV12-3 or TRBV12-4 and TRBJ2-1; no clear D gene. Trimming left V 1 base short and J 7 bases short, with 11 bases between. This CDR3 has 14 amino acids. CDR3 DNA: TGTGCCAGCAGTTTAGAAGTTGTGTTTAATGAGCAGTTCTTC. This encodes CASSLEVVFNEQFF.

This chain uses TRBV7-3 with TRBJ2-1, with no clear D. Germline loops: CDR1 SGHTA, CDR2 FQGTGA. Trimming shortened V by 5 bases and J by 7 bases, and 12 bases separated the two germline ends. The CDR3 is made up of 13 amino acids. DNA of the CDR3: TGTGCCAGCAGCAAACACGTCTTAAATGAGCAGTTCTTC. Residues: CASSKHVLNEQFF. Looking up the rest from reference TRBV7-3 and TRBJ2-1 gives the full variable domain: GAGVSQTPSNKVTEKGKYVELRCDPISGHTALYWYRQSLGQGPEFLIYFQGTGAADDSGLPNDRFFAVRPEGSVSTLKIQRTERGDSAVYLCASSKHVLNEQFFGPGTRLTVL.